This T cell receptor (beta chain) is drawn from a study of CD8+ T cells in alopecia areata. General study points: With one nonresponder, baseline CD8+ expansion's link to response remains uncertain. Affected lesional scalp, above all in alopecia totalis/universalis, was more clonal than normal scalp.

The sample holds a few counts of this clone. Its specificity is not known. CDR3 size: 13 residues. The V end was cut by 1 base, the J end by 4 bases, with 8 bases between. In germline, CDR1 is GTSNPN, CDR2 SVGIG (reference sequence). The sequencing template was cDNA reverse transcribed from extracted RNA. Data came from immunoSEQ multiplex PCR; TCRdb stores just in-frame clones and leaves some out. The sample consists of under 150,000 clones, roughly three fifths of them appearing once. The treatment here: oral pan-JAK inhibitor, 5-10 mg twice daily. This chain connects TRBV30 to TRBJ1-5; D perhaps matches TRBD1 (5 bases). This TCR derives from a human donor with alopecia areata. This material consisted of CD4+ T cells sorted from blood, taken at week 24, from a patient treated with tofacitinib. The CDR3 sequence is CAWSGGKNQPQHF. CDR3 nucleotide sequence: TGTGCCTGGAGTGGGGGGAAAAATCAGCCCCAGCATTTT.